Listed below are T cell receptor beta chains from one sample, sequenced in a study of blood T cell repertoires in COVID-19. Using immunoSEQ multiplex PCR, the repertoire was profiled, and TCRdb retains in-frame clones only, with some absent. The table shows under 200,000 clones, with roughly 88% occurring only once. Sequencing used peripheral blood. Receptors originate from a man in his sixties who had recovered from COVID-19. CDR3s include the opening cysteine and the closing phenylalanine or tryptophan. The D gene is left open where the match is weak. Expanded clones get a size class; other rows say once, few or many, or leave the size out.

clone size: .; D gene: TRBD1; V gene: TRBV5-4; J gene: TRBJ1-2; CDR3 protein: CASSRPGQGTYGYTF; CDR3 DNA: TGTGCCAGCAGCAGACCGGGACAGGGCACCTATGGCTACACCTTC
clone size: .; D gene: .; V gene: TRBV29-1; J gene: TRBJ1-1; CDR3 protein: CSVNTVAGAEAFF; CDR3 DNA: TGCAGCGTTAACACAGTCGCGGGAGCTGAAGCTTTCTTT
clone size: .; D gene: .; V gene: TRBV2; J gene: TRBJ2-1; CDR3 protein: CASSVAGKHEQFF; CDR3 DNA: TGTGCCAGCAGTGTGGCAGGGAAGCATGAGCAGTTCTTC
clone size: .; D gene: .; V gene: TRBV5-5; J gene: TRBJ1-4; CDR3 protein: CASSPPGRGANEKLFF; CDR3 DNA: TGTGCCAGCAGCCCCCCGGGCCGGGGTGCTAATGAAAAACTGTTTTTT
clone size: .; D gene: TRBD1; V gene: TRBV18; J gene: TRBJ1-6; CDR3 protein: CASSPPDRGWSPLHF; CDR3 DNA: TGTGCCAGCTCCCCTCCTGACAGGGGGTGGTCACCCCTCCACTTT
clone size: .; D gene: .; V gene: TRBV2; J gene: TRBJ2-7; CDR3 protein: CASSGLQGSYEQYF; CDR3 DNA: TGTGCCAGCAGCGGACTACAGGGGTCCTACGAGCAGTACTTC
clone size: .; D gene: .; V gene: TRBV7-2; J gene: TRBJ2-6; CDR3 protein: CASSLSPRGAGANVLTF; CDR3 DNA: TGTGCCAGCAGCTTAAGTCCCAGGGGGGCTGGGGCCAACGTCCTGACTTTC
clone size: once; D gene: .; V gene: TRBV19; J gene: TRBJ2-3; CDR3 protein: CASSIRQFSTDTQYF; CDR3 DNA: TGTGCCAGTAGTATCCGCCAGTTTTCCACAGATACGCAGTATTTT
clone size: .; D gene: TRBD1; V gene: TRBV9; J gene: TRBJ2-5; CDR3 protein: CASSSRQGLYQETQYF; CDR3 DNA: TGTGCCAGCAGCTCCCGACAGGGCCTGTACCAAGAGACCCAGTACTTC
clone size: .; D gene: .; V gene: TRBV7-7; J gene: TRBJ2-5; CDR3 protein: CASSNGMRQETQYF; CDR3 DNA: TGTGCTAGCAGCAACGGGATGCGACAAGAGACCCAGTACTTC
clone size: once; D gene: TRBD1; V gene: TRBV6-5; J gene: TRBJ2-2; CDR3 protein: CASSYSYRGDTGELFF; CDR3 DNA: TGTGCCAGCAGTTACTCCTACAGGGGAGACACCGGGGAGCTGTTTTTT
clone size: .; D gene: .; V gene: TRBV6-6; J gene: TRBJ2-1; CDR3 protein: CASSRQPGPLYNEQFF; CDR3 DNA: TGTGCCAGCAGCCGCCAACCAGGTCCCTTATACAATGAGCAGTTCTTC
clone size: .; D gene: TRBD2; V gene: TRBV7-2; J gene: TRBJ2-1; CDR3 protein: CASQPTSGANNEQFF; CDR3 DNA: TGTGCCAGCCAGCCAACTAGCGGGGCCAACAATGAGCAGTTCTTC
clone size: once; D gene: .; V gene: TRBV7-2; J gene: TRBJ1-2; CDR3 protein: CASSWRGAVGYTF; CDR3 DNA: TGTGCCAGCAGCTGGCGGGGGGCAGTTGGCTACACCTTC
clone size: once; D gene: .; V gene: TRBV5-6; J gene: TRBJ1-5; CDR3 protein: CASSLDGAGNQPQHF; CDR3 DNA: TGTGCCAGCAGCTTGGATGGGGCTGGCAATCAGCCCCAGCATTTT
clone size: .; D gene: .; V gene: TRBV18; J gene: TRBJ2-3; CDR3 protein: CASSPPPTGTDTQYF; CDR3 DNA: TGTGCCAGCTCACCACCCCCCACAGGCACAGATACGCAGTATTTT
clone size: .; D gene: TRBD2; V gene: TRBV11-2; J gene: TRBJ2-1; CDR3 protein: CASSPPGGALEQFF; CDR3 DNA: TGTGCCAGCAGCCCTCCGGGAGGGGCTCTTGAGCAGTTCTTC
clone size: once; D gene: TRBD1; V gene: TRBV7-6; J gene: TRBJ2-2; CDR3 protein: CASSPGQGKGGELFF; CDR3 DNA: TGTGCCAGCAGTCCCGGACAGGGAAAGGGCGGGGAGCTGTTTTTT
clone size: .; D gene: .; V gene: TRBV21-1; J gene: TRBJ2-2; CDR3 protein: CASSKGNVDRGPSNTGELFF; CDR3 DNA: TGTGCCAGCAGCAAAGGTAATGTGGACAGGGGACCTTCGAACACCGGGGAGCTGTTTTTT
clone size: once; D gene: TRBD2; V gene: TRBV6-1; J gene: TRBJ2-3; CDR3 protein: CASSGTSGGFSDTQYF; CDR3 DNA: TGTGCCAGCAGTGGAACTAGCGGGGGTTTTTCAGATACGCAGTATTTT
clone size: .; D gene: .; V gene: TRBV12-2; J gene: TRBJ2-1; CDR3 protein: CASRLARYLRIDNEQFF; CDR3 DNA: TGTGCAAGTCGCTTAGCCAGGTACTTACGAATCGACAATGAGCAGTTCTTC
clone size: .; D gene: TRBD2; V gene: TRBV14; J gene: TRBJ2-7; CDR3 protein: CASSQWEGNEQYF; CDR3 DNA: TGTGCCAGCAGCCAGTGGGAGGGAAACGAGCAGTACTTC
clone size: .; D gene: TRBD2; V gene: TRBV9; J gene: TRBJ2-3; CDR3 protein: CASSVFPSRGGDTQYF; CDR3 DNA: TGTGCCAGCAGCGTATTCCCCTCCCGGGGGGGAGATACGCAGTATTTT